This TCR beta chain stems from a study of cytomegalovirus exposure and HLA in healthy donors. Study details: The early release's HLA-typed donors yielded approximately 82 million unique TCRs.

In regard to this clone: As yet, its antigen is unknown.

J lost 6 bases, V lost 5 bases, and 2 bases had no gene match. The CDR3 sequence is 12 residues long. CDR1 and CDR2 (germline): LNHDA, SQIVND (reference sequence). PCR was performed using 60 Vbeta and 13 Jbeta primers. The method was immunoSEQ multiplex PCR; TCRdb's version includes in-frame clones alone and lacks a portion of them. The sample contains about 180,000 clones, 82% of which appear only once. Though probably carrying unrecorded immune exposures, donors were nominally healthy at sampling. Study-level results: According to a later analysis, most TCR beta chains associated with CMV appeared HLA-restricted. A previous analysis found most TCR beta V segments productive roughly 87% or roughly 30% of the time.

The receptor's source is a man aged 35 to 55 in good health and CMV-seronegative. The rearrangement joins TRBV19 to TRBJ1-1; 8 nucleotides match TRBD1. Sequenced material: PBMCs. CDR3 nucleotides: TGTGCCAGTAGTCCACAGGGGGCTGAAGCTTTCTTT. It codes for CASSPQGAEAFF.